The 5 T cell receptor beta chains listed next were all sequenced from one sample in a study of blood T cell repertoires in COVID-19. Measured with immunoSEQ multiplex PCR; TCRdb has only the in-frame clones, and not every one. The table lists some 76,000 clones, 75% to 95% of them singletons. The sequenced sample consisted of peripheral blood. These receptors were obtained from a young woman with acute or convalescent COVID-19.

The chain recombines TRBV27 with TRBJ2-3; TRBD2 matches at 10 bases. Losses at the gene ends were 5 bases for V and 3 bases for J; bases not matched to a gene: 8. Germline V lookup: CDR1 MNHEY, CDR2 SMNVEV (reference sequence). The CDR3 covers 16 residues. The DNA of the CDR3 is TGTGCCAGCAGTAAACTAGCGGGGATACCAACAGATACGCAGTATTTT. This translates into CASSKLAGIPTDTQYF.

The CDR3: CSGVDRGSTDTQYF. The CDR3 bases are TGCAGCGGGGTGGACAGGGGGAGTACAGATACGCAGTATTTT. The genes are TRBV29-1 and TRBJ2-3; 10 nucleotides match TRBD1. The CDR3 totals 14 residues. The V gene's germline CDR1 is SQVTM and CDR2 ANQGSEA. With 7 bases clipped from V and 3 bases from J, the junction kept 7 bases outside the gene matches.

The chain recombines TRBV6-5 with TRBJ2-7; D is uncertain. Trimming removed 4 bases from V and 3 bases from J, with 13 bases in between. The CDR3 has 14 amino acids. Germline V CDR1 and CDR2: MNHEY, SVGAGI. CDR3 region: CASSLIGGSYEQYF. The CDR3 DNA follows: TGTGCCAGCAGTTTGATAGGCGGAAGCTACGAGCAGTACTTC.

This clone has only one observation. The chain recombines TRBV2 with TRBJ2-2, with D tentatively TRBD1 (5 bases). Looked up from germline, CDR1 is SNHLY and CDR2 is FYNNEI. V was cut by 2 bases and J by 2 bases, with 12 bases left in between. This CDR3 region has 16 residues. The CDR3 loop reads CASSERSGANTGELFF. The CDR3 bases are TGTGCCAGCAGTGAAAGGAGTGGGGCCAACACCGGGGAGCTGTTTTTT.

The V call is TRBV6-6, the J call TRBJ1-5, with TRBD1 matching over 7 bases. This CDR3 region has 13 residues. Unmatched junction bases numbered 6, after V lost 8 bases and J lost 5 bases. Germline assignment: CDR1 MNHNY and CDR2 SVGAGI (reference sequence). CDR3: CASSQGLDQPQHF. For the CDR3, the DNA is TGTGCCAGCTCACAGGGGCTGGATCAGCCCCAGCATTTT.